This TCR beta chain originates from a study of shared clonotypes between healthy human individuals. A word on this clone: Its antigen is not identified.

Repertoires were generated with immunoSEQ multiplex PCR, while TCRdb's copy carries only in-frame clones and drops some. The data contain approximately 530,000 clones, approximately 95% of them seen just once; the ten biggest clones take up about 0.06%. Study-wide findings and caveats: Naive subsets typically showed greater estimated richness than memory subsets. Across a handful of donors, naive CD4 shared around 5.1%, naive CD8 over 3%, memory CD4 2% to 2.5%, memory CD8 about 0.4%.

The length of the CDR3 is 13 residues. The ends were cut back, 2 bases at V and 4 bases at J, with 7 bases in the middle. From germline, CDR1 is SEHNR and CDR2 FQNEAQ (reference sequence). This TCR derives from a woman in her twenties or thirties in good health. The sample was naive CD4+ T cells sorted from blood. The subset here: CD45RA+ positively selected. J is TRBJ2-3 and V is TRBV7-9, with a possible D match to TRBD2 (5 bases). The CDR3 sequence is CASSLSSADTQYF. CDR3 nucleotide sequence: TGTGCCAGCAGCTTAAGTAGCGCAGATACGCAGTATTTT.